The clone carrying this T cell receptor (beta chain) was observed a few times. What it binds is unknown. This record comes from a study of blood T cells in healthy people across ages. The CDR3 is 11 amino acids. CDR1 DFQATT and CDR2 SNEGSKA come from the germline V gene (reference sequence). Germline trimming cut 6 bases from V and 11 bases from J; bases unmatched to any gene: 9. The total RNA that was extracted per sample amounted to at least 5.5 micrograms. Whole-study results and caveats: Getting older went along with TCR beta diversity per million T cells dropping roughly linearly.

A sample-barcoded 5' primer and a J-beta primer mix were used in a second PCR of roughly 7 to 12 cycles. Each sample provided no less than 3 million CDR3-containing paired-end reads. Each CDR3 protein is one row after TCRdb ran MiXCR on the 5' RACE reads. The data show around 850,000 distinct CDR3 sequences, roughly 40% seen once. Sequencing was performed on blood. The chain combines TRBV20-1 with TRBJ2-5, with TRBD2 matching over 7 bases. The receptor was derived from a young man in good health. The DNA of the CDR3 is TGCAGTGCGGGAGGGAATGGGGAGCAGTACTTC. Encoded protein: CSAGGNGEQYF.